The 10 T cell receptor beta chains below all came from one sample that was sequenced in a study of OX40 agonist ivuxolimab in advanced cancers. The method was immunoSEQ multiplex PCR; TCRdb's version includes in-frame clones alone and lacks a portion of them. The sample lists 100,000 or so clones; around nine tenths were seen once. Sample: CD4+ or CD8+ T cells sorted from blood, taken in a trial of the OX40 agonist ivuxolimab. These receptors all come from an adult with an advanced solid tumor such as melanoma, head and neck, liver or kidney cancer.

V gene TRBV2 combines with J gene TRBJ2-7, with TRBD2 matching over 10 bases. This CDR3 has 14 amino acids. Germline CDR1 SNHLY, CDR2 FYNNEI. J was trimmed by 4 bases and V by 6 bases; bases with no gene match: 6. CDR3 DNA: TGTGCCAGCAGGGTAGCGGGAGGTGTTTACGAGCAGTACTTC. This translates into CASRVAGGVYEQYF.

The chain carries TRBV2 and TRBJ1-2, with 8 bases fitting TRBD1. Trimming took 6 bases from V and 0 from J; bases not matched to a gene: 0. CDR3 size: 13 residues. The V gene's germline CDR1 is SNHLY and CDR2 FYNNEI. The CDR3: CASRQGANYGYTF. The CDR3, as DNA: TGTGCCAGCAGACAGGGGGCTAACTATGGCTACACCTTC.

The chain carries TRBV4-2 and TRBJ1-2; a possible D gene is TRBD1 (6 bases). Germline lookup yields CDR1 LGHNA and CDR2 YNFKEQ. The V gene lost 1 base and the J gene lost 6 bases, with 12 bases spanning the gap. The CDR3 length is 14 residues. The CDR3 sequence: CASSQGQAEDGYTF. As DNA, the CDR3 is TGTGCCAGCAGCCAAGGACAGGCGGAAGATGGCTACACCTTC.

The chain links TRBV6-5 to TRBJ2-5, with TRBD1 as a possible D gene (5 bases). The CDR3 has 13 residues. Between the trimmed V and J ends, which lost 7 bases and 2 bases, there was a span of 11 bases. Germline CDR1 reads MNHEY; CDR2 reads SVGAGI. Written as DNA, the CDR3 is TGTGCCAGCAATTCACGACAGCAAGAGACCCAGTACTTC. This gives the protein CASNSRQQETQYF.

This clone was observed once. V is TRBV27 and J is TRBJ2-2; 7 positions match TRBD1. This CDR3 has 15 amino acids. The germline CDR1 and CDR2 sequences are MNHEY and SMNVEV (reference sequence). V lost 8 bases to trimming and J lost 0 bases; unmatched junction nucleotides: 6. The chain's CDR3 is CASYSGTANTGELFF. The DNA for the CDR3 is TGTGCCAGCTACTCCGGGACAGCGAACACCGGGGAGCTGTTTTTT.

The chain is built from TRBV30 and TRBJ1-3; D is unresolved. The CDR3 totals 13 residues. V was shortened by 5 bases and J by 0 bases, with 8 bases between the two germline ends. Germline loops: CDR1 GTSNPN, CDR2 SVGIG (reference sequence). CDR3 amino acids: CAWQYGSGNTIYF. As DNA, the CDR3 is TGTGCCTGGCAATACGGCTCTGGAAACACCATATATTTT. The whole variable domain, filled in from reference TRBV30 and TRBJ1-3, reads SQTIHQWPATLVQPVGSPLSLECTVEGTSNPNLYWYRQAAGRGLQLLFYSVGIGQISSEVPQNLSASRPQDRQFILSSKKLLLSDSGFYLCAWQYGSGNTIYFGEGSWLTVV.

V and J are TRBV6-5 and TRBJ2-5; a possible D gene is TRBD1 (5 bases). Germline-derived CDR1 and CDR2 are MNHEY and SVGAGI. This CDR3 is 13 amino acids long. V gave up 5 bases and J gave up 4 bases, with 11 bases separating them. CDR3 nucleotide sequence: TGTGCCAGCAGTCCCAGGGATTCAGAGACCCAGTACTTC. This codes for CASSPRDSETQYF.

The chain is built from TRBV4-2 and TRBJ2-3; 12 positions agree with TRBD2. Germline V gene sequence: CDR1 LGHNA, CDR2 YNFKEQ. CDR3 length equals 18 residues. J gave up 0 bases and V 4 bases, and 8 bases lay outside the gene matches. The CDR3 nucleotides read TGTGCCAGCAGCCCTACTGCTGGGACTAGCGGGAGCACAGATACGCAGTATTTT. Amino acid sequence: CASSPTAGTSGSTDTQYF.

In its sample, this clone was seen a few times. DNA of the CDR3: TGTGCCAGCAGCTTGAGGGGAACTGAAGCTTTCTTT. Protein product: CASSLRGTEAFF. The J gene is TRBJ1-1, the V gene TRBV5-4, with a possible D match to TRBD1 (5 bases). V lost 1 base and J lost 5, with 6 bases in between. Germline CDR1 reads SGHNT; CDR2 reads YYREEE (reference sequence). CDR3 size: 12 residues. Full variable domain (missing parts from reference TRBV5-4 and TRBJ1-1): ETGVTQSPTHLIKTRGQQVTLRCSSQSGHNTVSWYQQALGQGPQFIFQYYREEENGRGNFPPRFSGLQFPNYSSELNVNALELDDSALYLCASSLRGTEAFFGQGTRLTVV.

The chain uses TRBV30 and TRBJ2-6; 7 bases line up with TRBD2. The CDR3 covers 17 residues. Germline V gene lookup returns CDR1 GTSNPN and CDR2 SVGIG (reference sequence). J gave up 1 base and V 3 bases, and 9 bases lay outside the gene matches. CDR3 DNA sequence: TGTGCCTGGAGGGGCAAGCGGGATGGATCTGGGGCCAACGTCCTGACTTTC. Residues: CAWRGKRDGSGANVLTF.